This T cell receptor beta chain was obtained from a study of shared clonotypes between healthy human individuals. V was clipped by 2 bases and J by 2 bases; unmatched bases: 1. The V gene's germline CDR1 is SQVTM and CDR2 ANQGSEA. CDR3 length: 14 residues. Clones were sequenced by immunoSEQ multiplex PCR, and TCRdb holds only the in-frame ones, with some missing. This sample has about 2.4 million clones, with approximately 94% found just once. The J gene is TRBJ2-7, the V gene TRBV29-1, with TRBD2 matching over 12 bases. The TCR originated in a man aged 18 to 30 in good health. Some clones in this sample may be carry-over from other donors' samples. The sample taken for sequencing was naive CD4+ T cells from PBMCs. Subset reported: CD45RA+ positively selected. The CDR3 region has the DNA TGCAGCGTTGAAAGACTAGCGGGAGCCTACGAGCAGTACTTC. Translation gives CSVERLAGAYEQYF.